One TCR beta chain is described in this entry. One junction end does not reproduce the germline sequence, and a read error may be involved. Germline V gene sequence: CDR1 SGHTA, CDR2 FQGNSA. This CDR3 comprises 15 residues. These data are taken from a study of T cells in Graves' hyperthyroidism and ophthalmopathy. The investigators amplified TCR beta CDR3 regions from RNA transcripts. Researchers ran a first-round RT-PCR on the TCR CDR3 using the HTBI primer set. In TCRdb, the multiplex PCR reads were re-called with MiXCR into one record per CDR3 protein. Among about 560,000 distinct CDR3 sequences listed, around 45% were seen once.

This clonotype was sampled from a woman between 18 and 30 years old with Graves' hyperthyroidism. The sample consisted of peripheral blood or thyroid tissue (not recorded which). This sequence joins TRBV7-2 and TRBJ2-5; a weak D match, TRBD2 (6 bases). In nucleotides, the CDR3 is TGCGCCAGCAGCCAAGGCGGCGGGAACCAAGAGACCCAGTACTTC. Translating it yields CASSQGGGNQETQYF.